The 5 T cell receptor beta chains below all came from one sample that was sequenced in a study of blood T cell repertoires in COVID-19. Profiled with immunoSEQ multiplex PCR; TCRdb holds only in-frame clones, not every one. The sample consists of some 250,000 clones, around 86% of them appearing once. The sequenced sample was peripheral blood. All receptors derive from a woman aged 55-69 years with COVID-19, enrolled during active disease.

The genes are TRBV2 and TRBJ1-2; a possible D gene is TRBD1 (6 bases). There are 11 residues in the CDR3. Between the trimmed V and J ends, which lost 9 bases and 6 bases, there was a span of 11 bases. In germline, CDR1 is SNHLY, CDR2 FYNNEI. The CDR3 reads CARRGGDGYTF. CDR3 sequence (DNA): TGTGCCAGAAGAGGGGGGGATGGCTACACCTTC.

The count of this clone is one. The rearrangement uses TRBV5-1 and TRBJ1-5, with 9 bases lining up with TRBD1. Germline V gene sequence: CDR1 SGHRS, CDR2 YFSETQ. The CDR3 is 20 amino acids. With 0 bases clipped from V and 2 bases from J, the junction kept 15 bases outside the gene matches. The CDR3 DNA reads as TGCGCCAGCAGCTTGGGGAAGACAGGGGGGAGACTAGCGGGCAATCAGCCCCAGCATTTT. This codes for CASSLGKTGGRLAGNQPQHF. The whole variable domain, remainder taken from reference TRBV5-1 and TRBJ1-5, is KAGVTQTPRYLIKTRGQQVTLSCSPISGHRSVSWYQQTPGQGLQFLFEYFSETQRNKGNFPGRFSGRQFSNSRSEMNVSTLELGDSALYLCASSLGKTGGRLAGNQPQHFGDGTRLSIL.

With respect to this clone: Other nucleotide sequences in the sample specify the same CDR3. The CDR3 is CASSVGQGGEKLFF. DNA for the CDR3: TGTGCCAGCAGCGTAGGACAGGGCGGTGAAAAACTGTTTTTT. The genes are TRBV9 and TRBJ1-4; 7 bases are a match to TRBD1. The CDR3 spans 14 residues. Trimming removed 0 bases from V and 7 bases from J; junction bases left unmatched: 3. Germline V gene data show CDR1 as SGDLS and CDR2 as YYNGEE.

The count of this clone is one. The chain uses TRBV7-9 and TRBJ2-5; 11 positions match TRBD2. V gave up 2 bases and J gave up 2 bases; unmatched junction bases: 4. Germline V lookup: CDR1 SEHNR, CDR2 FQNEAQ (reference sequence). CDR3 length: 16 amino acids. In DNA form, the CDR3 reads TGTGCCAGCAGCTTATGGTCTAGCGGGGGGCAAGAGACCCAGTACTTC. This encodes CASSLWSSGGQETQYF.

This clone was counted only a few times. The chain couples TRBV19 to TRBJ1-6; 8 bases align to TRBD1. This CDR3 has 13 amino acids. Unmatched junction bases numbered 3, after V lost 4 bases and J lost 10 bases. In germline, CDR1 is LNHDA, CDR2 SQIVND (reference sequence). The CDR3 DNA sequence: TGTGCCAGTAGTACACGGACAGGGTCACCCCTCCACTTT. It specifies CASSTRTGSPLHF.